This TCR beta chain was sequenced for a study of blood T cell repertoires in COVID-19. Libraries were prepared by immunoSEQ multiplex PCR; TCRdb keeps only in-frame clonotypes and omits some of them. The sample carries around 250,000 clones, roughly 85% recorded once. This clone was counted between two and nine times. The germline V gene encodes CDR1 KGHSH and CDR2 LQKENI. This CDR3 is built from 15 residues. The V end was cut by 2 bases, the J end by 7 bases, with 14 bases between. The J gene is TRBJ1-4, the V gene TRBV18; D not resolved. The TCR originated in a woman aged 45-60 years who had recovered from COVID-19. Sample: PBMCs or T cells enriched from blood (not recorded which). The CDR3 DNA reads TGTGCCAGCTCACCAAACGCCCCGGGGAGTGAAAAACTGTTTTTT. Translating gives CASSPNAPGSEKLFF.